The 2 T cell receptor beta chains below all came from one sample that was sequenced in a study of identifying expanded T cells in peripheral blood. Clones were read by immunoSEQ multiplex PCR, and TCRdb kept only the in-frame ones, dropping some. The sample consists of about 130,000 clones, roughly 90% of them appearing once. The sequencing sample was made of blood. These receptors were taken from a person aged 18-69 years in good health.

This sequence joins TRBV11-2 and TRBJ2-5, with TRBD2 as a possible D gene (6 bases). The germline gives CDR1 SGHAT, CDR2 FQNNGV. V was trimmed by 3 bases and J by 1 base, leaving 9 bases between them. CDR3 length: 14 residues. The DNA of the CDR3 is TGTGCCAGCAGCTTCGGGACTCTCCAAGAGACCCAGTACTTC. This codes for CASSFGTLQETQYF.

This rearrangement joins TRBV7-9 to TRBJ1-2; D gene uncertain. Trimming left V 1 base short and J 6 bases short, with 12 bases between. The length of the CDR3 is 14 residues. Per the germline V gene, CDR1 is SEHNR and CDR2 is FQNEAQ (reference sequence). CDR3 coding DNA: TGTGCCAGCAGCTTAGTTTTGGATTGGGATGGCTACACCTTC. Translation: CASSLVLDWDGYTF.